The present T cell receptor beta chain was sequenced within a study of cytomegalovirus exposure and HLA in healthy donors. Study-wide points: Reportedly, cytomegalovirus status was diagnosed with high sensitivity and specificity.

A multiplex PCR was run with 60 Vbeta primers and 13 Jbeta primers. Here immunoSEQ multiplex PCR was the method, and the copy in TCRdb shows in-frame clones only, minus some. The table lists about 160,000 clones, around 82% of them singletons. The length of the CDR3 is 14 residues. V was clipped by 0 bases and J by 4 bases, with 8 bases between them. Per germline, CDR1 LGHNA and CDR2 YSLEER. A remark on this clone: Antigen specificity is unknown.

This sequence joins TRBV4-3 and TRBJ2-3; perhaps TRBD1 as D (5 bases). The source is a man aged 45 to 65 in good health and CMV-seropositive. Sequenced sample: PBMCs. This CDR3 is CASSQDQGPDTQYF. The CDR3, as DNA: TGCGCCAGCAGCCAAGACCAGGGCCCAGATACGCAGTATTTT.